The subject of this entry is one T cell receptor beta chain. Its antigen remains unknown. These data originate in a study of naive and memory T cell subsets. The study, taken as a whole, reports: Especially in CD8 cells, naive repertoires contained a few larger clonotypes, possibly CD45RA-re-expressing memory cells.

With 3 bases removed from V and 4 bases from J, the gap between germline ends came to 16 bases. The germline CDR1 and CDR2 sequences are DFQATT and SNEGSKA (reference sequence). The CDR3 has 15 amino acids. An equimolar mix of two oligonucleotides served as the beta constant-region primer for TRBC1 and TRBC2. Four rounds of PCR amplified the ligated cDNA using nested alpha and beta constant-region primers plus SP2. TCRdb re-analysed the UMI-ligation and nested PCR reads in MiXCR, keeping a single row per CDR3 protein. The table has 150,000 or so distinct CDR3 sequences, approximately 22% seen once. The chain links TRBV20-1 to TRBJ1-5; D is unclear. This receptor was identified in a human donor in good health. The specimen sequenced was naive CD4+ T cells from blood. The CDR3 DNA follows: TGCAGTGCTAGTTTACATCCTTCGGTGAATCAGCCCCAGCATTTT. It translates to CSASLHPSVNQPQHF.